Reported below is one TCR beta chain. This clonotype counts as medium-sized (0.01 to 0.1%). Its antigen is unknown. Base qualities were left out, and no much larger clone turns up one base away. Genomic DNA extracted from blood, in amounts of roughly 250-550 ng, served as the starting material for amplifying TRB repertoires. The data were taken from a study of T and B cells in COVID-19 patients (TCRdb year 2020). The study in broad terms: Using TRB and IGH repertoire sequencing of peripheral blood, the study characterized adaptive immunity in COVID-19 patients who had active infection or had recovered. A recovered cohort was made up of 15 to 19 patients contributing approximately 21 samples, mostly after mild to moderate COVID-19 managed as outpatients. The recovered cohort had a median age of about 37 years, compared with 55 to 85 years in the active-infection cohort. Critical illness requiring mechanical ventilation or ECMO was present in about 60% of the roughly 20 patients in the active-infection cohort. Of the approximately 21 patients in the active-infection cohort, about 17 had comorbidities associated with unfavorable COVID-19 outcome. Over 8 million TCR sequences were analysed in a TCR and BCR sequence repository that covered 37 patients and 65 to 85 time points. Two patients belonged to both the recovered and active cohorts because samples were available from active disease and after recovery. An age-matched reference group of some 39 healthy donors negative for COVID-19 antibodies was used as the comparison for repertoire analyses. Up to roughly 10 follow-up blood samples were collected per patient, with some samples spanning different disease stages in the same individual.

The instrument given in TCRdb is Illumina MiSeq. TRB rearrangements were amplified by multiplex PCR with BIOMED2 TRB-A/B primer pools. Illumina-compatible adapters and 7-nucleotide sample barcodes were added to the amplicons in two consecutive PCRs. All library PCRs used Phusion HS II polymerase. The amplicons were purified from gel with the NucleoSpin Gel and PCR Clean-up kit, measured on Qubit, and combined at 4 nM. Amplicon pool quality was checked on an Agilent 2100 Bioanalyzer before Illumina next-generation sequencing. The authors' pipeline ran thus. Annotation of TRB rearrangements was performed with MiXCR 3.0.8 using the default MiXCR reference library. Sequences with fewer than 2 reads and non-productive reads were filtered out, and every unique CDR3 nucleotide sequence was treated as a single clone. Clonality, diversity, richness and V-J gene usage were computed in R 3.5.1. GLIPH2 was used to cluster TCRs by CDR3 similarity, and OLGA was used to calculate generation probabilities. Only GLIPH2 clusters with at least four unique TCR clonotypes present in at least three individuals were retained. TCRdb passed the public sequencing reads through fastp at Q25 and MiXCR, retaining productive beta sequences. Each CDR3 protein appears once, grouped with its most common genes and DNA. These V and J calls originate from TCRdb's pipeline instead of the authors' own analysis. The sample profile shows some 11,000 distinct CDR3 sequences; 30% to 35% of them were found once. The biggest ten clones account for 14% of the sample.

The investigation overall reported the following: Patients with COVID-19 were reported to show strongly skewed TRBV/TRBJ gene usage. The cohort was judged too small for assessing how HLA contributes to COVID-19 susceptibility or severity. Specific T cell subsets (CD4+/Treg/CD8+) and sorted SARS-CoV-2-responsive or tetramer+ T cells had not yet been sequenced, and these experiments were ongoing. The reported TCR clusters were stated to require prospective validation before clinical use. A total of 2,000 to 2,500 TCR clusters were exclusive to the recovered cohort, and 31 of those clusters were low-pGen clusters. TRB repertoires were found to be highly clonal in active COVID-19, whereas diversity and richness at recovery were found to rise above healthy donor levels. Few blood samples were available from mildly ill patients while symptoms were present, and early samples from severe cases were likewise scarce.

CDR1 is given as LNHDA and CDR2 as SQIVND, both from the germline V gene (reference sequence). Reading from cysteine to phenylalanine, the CDR3 counts 11 amino acids. The entry retains the CDR3 DNA only, 33 bases that are in frame from base 1. The V and J ends are trimmed by 7 bases and 2 bases, leaving 5 bases between them. The receptor's source is a human donor with active COVID-19. The sequenced sample was blood. The chain joins TRBV19 to TRBJ1-2; the D gene cannot be named for sure. The CDR3 sequence is CASTTNYGYTF. The DNA is as follows: TGTGCCAGTACCACGAACTATGGCTACACCTTC.